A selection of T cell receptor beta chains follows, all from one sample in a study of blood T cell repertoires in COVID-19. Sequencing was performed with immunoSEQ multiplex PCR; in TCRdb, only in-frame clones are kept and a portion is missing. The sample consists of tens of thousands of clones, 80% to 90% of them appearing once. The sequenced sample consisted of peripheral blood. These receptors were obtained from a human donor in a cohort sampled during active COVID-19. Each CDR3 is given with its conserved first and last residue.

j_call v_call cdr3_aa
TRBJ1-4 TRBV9 CASSVKGGSTNEKLFF
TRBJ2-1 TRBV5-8 CASSIGTDNEQFF
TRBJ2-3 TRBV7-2 CASSHRTSGRGADTQYF
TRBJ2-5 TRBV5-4 CASSHPTTLQETQYF
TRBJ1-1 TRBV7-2 CASSLYGESNTEAFF
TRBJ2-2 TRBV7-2 CASEPRGNTGELFF
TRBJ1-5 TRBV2 CASSWGEGAVQPQHF
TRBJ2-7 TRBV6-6 CASSYGGSILSEQYF
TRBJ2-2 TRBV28 CASSGGELFF
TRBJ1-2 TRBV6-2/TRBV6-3 CASSYAGQNYGYTF
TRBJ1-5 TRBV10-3 CAISEVEDQPQHF
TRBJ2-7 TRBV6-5 CASSPGAGEGYEQYF
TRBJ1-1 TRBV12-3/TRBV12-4 CASTLTGNTEAFF
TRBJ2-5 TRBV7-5 CAKRRGQGAGETQYF
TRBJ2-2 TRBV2 CASGGTTGANTGELFF
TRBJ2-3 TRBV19 CASSISWTSGRGADTQYF
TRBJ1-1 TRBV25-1 CASSTNRGLGTEAFF
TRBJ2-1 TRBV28 CASKTGTSSYNEQFF
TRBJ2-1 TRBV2 CASSDFVAAGYNEQFF
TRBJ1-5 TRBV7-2 CASSFKQGSNQPQHF
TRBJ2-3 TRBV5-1 CATARSDSTDTQYF
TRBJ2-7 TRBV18 CASSSGLYEQYF
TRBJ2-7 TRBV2 CASSQVPYEQYF
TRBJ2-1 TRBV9 CASSVVGAGGVHNEQFF
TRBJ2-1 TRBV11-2 CASSPGLAGGNEQFF
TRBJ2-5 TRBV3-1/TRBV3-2 CASSQGTGQETQYF
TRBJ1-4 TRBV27 CASSRGATGDNEKLFF
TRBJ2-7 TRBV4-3 CASSQDLREGKDEQYF
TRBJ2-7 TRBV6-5 CASRRDFPEGHEQYF
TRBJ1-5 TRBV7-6 CASSLDPGRGQPQHF
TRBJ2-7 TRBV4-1 CASSQDRARGLHEQYF
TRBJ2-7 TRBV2 CASSETGVGEQYF
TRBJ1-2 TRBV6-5 CASSYSQGLGVYGYTF
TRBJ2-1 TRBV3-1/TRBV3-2 CASSFGTLNEQFF
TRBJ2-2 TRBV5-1 CASSRAGEGTGELFF
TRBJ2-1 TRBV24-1 CATSDAYKGVTYNEQFF
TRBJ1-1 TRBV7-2 CASSPDRRTEAFF
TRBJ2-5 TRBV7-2 CASSFSGRAETQYF
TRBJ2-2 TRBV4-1 CASSQEHRAGGWTGELFF